Presented here are 28 T cell receptor beta chains from one specimen sequenced in a study of OX40 agonist ivuxolimab in advanced cancers. Generated by immunoSEQ multiplex PCR, the TCRdb table keeps only in-frame clones and is missing some. The table includes tens of thousands of clones, roughly nine tenths detected once. Here the sequenced sample was CD4+ or CD8+ T cells sorted from blood, taken in a trial of the OX40 agonist ivuxolimab. The receptors stem from an adult with an advanced solid tumor such as melanoma, head and neck, liver or kidney cancer.

The V gene is TRBV4-3, the J gene TRBJ1-1, with 10 bases lining up with TRBD1. Per the germline V gene, CDR1 is LGHNA and CDR2 is YSLEER. This CDR3 spans 14 amino acids. V lost 4 bases to trimming and J lost 3 bases; unmatched junction nucleotides: 2. CDR3 sequence reads: CASSPGTGDTEAFF. CDR3 nucleotide sequence: TGCGCCAGCAGCCCCGGGACAGGGGACACTGAAGCTTTCTTT.

This clone was found once. V gene TRBV27 combines with J gene TRBJ1-5; D remains ambiguous. The V end was cut by 8 bases, the J end by 6 bases, with 5 bases between. Per the germline V gene, CDR1 is MNHEY and CDR2 is SMNVEV (reference sequence). The CDR3 runs to 10 residues. Here the CDR3 reads CASGGQPQHF. In nucleotides, the CDR3 is TGTGCCAGCGGCGGTCAGCCCCAGCATTTT.

This chain links TRBV7-9 with TRBJ2-7; tentatively, D is TRBD1 or TRBD2 (5 bases each). Trimming shortened V by 1 base and J by 6 bases, and 10 bases separated the two germline ends. This CDR3 is 13 amino acids long. CDR1 is SEHNR, CDR2 FQNEAQ, per germline (reference sequence). The CDR3 reads CASSLDPGLEQYF. CDR3 DNA sequence: TGTGCCAGCAGCTTAGATCCGGGGCTCGAGCAGTACTTC.

The chain links TRBV19 to TRBJ2-7; TRBD2 aligns across 11 bases. Germline CDR1 and CDR2: LNHDA and SQIVND (reference sequence). J gave up 5 bases and V 2 bases, and 2 bases lay outside the gene matches. The CDR3 loop spans 14 amino acids. CDR3 protein: CASSITSGSDEQYF. DNA of the CDR3: TGTGCCAGTAGTATAACTAGCGGGAGCGACGAGCAGTACTTC.

V gene TRBV27 combines with J gene TRBJ2-7; tentatively, D is TRBD1 (6 bases). Trimming stripped 2 bases from V and 1 base from J, with 12 bases between. The CDR3 sequence is 15 residues long. Germline CDR1 and CDR2: MNHEY and SMNVEV (reference sequence). As DNA, the CDR3 is TGTGCCAGCAGTTTACATGCAGGGGCGTCCTACGAGCAGTACTTC. It specifies CASSLHAGASYEQYF.

The chain uses TRBV14 and TRBJ2-2; no clear D. V dropped 0 bases and J dropped 2 bases, with 10 bases sitting between them. This CDR3 spans 16 amino acids. Germline values: CDR1 SGHDN, CDR2 FVKESK. The CDR3 is CASSQDVGTNTGELFF. The CDR3 DNA reads TGTGCCAGCAGCCAAGATGTGGGCACCAACACCGGGGAGCTGTTTTTT. Drawing the rest from reference TRBV14 and TRBJ2-2, the complete variable domain is EAGVTQFPSHSVIEKGQTVTLRCDPISGHDNLYWYRRVMGKEIKFLLHFVKESKQDESGMPNNRFLAERTGGTYSTLKVQPAELEDSGVYFCASSQDVGTNTGELFFGEGSRLTVL.

V is TRBV29-1 and J is TRBJ2-7; 8 bases map to TRBD1. Germline lookup yields CDR1 SQVTM and CDR2 ANQGSEA. The CDR3 runs to 14 residues. With V trimmed by 3 bases and J by 2 bases, 6 bases remained unmatched. The CDR3 sequence: CSVETGEDTYEQYF. The DNA of the CDR3 is TGCAGCGTTGAGACAGGGGAGGATACCTACGAGCAGTACTTC.

This sequence joins TRBV6-6 and TRBJ1-5; D call uncertain. The CDR3 is 15 amino acids. Trimming cost V 2 bases and J 8 bases, with 16 bases left between them. Germline V gene lookup returns CDR1 MNHNY and CDR2 SVGAGI (reference sequence). The CDR3 nucleotides read TGTGCCAGCAGTTACGAGGCAGGCCTTGGGGAGCCCCAGCATTTT. Its protein product is CASSYEAGLGEPQHF.

This clone was observed a single time. CDR3 coding DNA: TGTGCCAGCAGTTTAGGGCAGGGTGAGCAGTTCTTC. It yields the protein CASSLGQGEQFF. The chain has TRBV27 and TRBJ2-1, with D perhaps matching TRBD1 (5 bases). Per germline, CDR1 MNHEY and CDR2 SMNVEV (reference sequence). V lost 2 bases and J 9 bases, leaving 8 bases between the germline ends. The CDR3 is 12 residues long.

The genes are TRBV4-1 and TRBJ1-3; D possibly corresponds to TRBD1 (5 bases). The V gene lost 0 bases and the J gene lost 2 bases, with 14 bases spanning the gap. Per germline, CDR1 MGHRA and CDR2 YSYEKL. This CDR3 region has 17 residues. The CDR3 sequence is CASSQETIMGAGNTIYF. DNA for the CDR3: TGCGCCAGCAGCCAAGAGACAATAATGGGGGCTGGAAACACCATATATTTT.

Here the CDR3 reads CASSETGGFYEQYF. The CDR3 bases are TGTGCCAGCAGTGAGACAGGGGGCTTCTACGAGCAGTACTTC. The J gene is TRBJ2-7, the V gene TRBV28, with 10 bases aligning to TRBD1. V shed 5 bases and J 3 bases; nucleotides not matched to a gene: 4. From germline, CDR1 is MDHEN and CDR2 SYDVKM. The CDR3 sequence is 14 residues long.

V gene TRBV27 combines with J gene TRBJ1-1; D not certain. The CDR3 runs 15 residues. V was trimmed by 3 bases and J by 4 bases, leaving 15 bases between them. Germline V CDR1 and CDR2: MNHEY, SMNVEV (reference sequence). CDR3 DNA: TGTGCCAGCAGTTTCCAGCCTACGTCGATCACTGAAGCTTTCTTT. This encodes CASSFQPTSITEAFF.

The genes are TRBV28 and TRBJ2-7; 11 nucleotides match TRBD1. J gave up 0 bases and V 8 bases, and 12 bases lay outside the gene matches. The germline CDR1 and CDR2 sequences are MDHEN and SYDVKM. This CDR3 contains 17 residues. DNA for the CDR3: TGTGCCAGCGCCAACCGGGACAGGGGGTCGAGCTCCTACGAGCAGTACTTC. Amino acid sequence: CASANRDRGSSSYEQYF.

The CDR3 DNA is TGTGCCAGCAGCTTAGTGCAAGTTAACACTGAAGCTTTCTTT. Translation gives CASSLVQVNTEAFF. The rearrangement uses TRBV7-9 and TRBJ1-1; D not resolved. V lost 1 base to trimming and J lost 2 bases, with 8 bases between them. CDR3 length equals 14 residues. Germline CDR1 is SEHNR and CDR2 is FQNEAQ (reference sequence).

The V call is TRBV27, the J call TRBJ2-2; no clear D. Germline V gene data show CDR1 as MNHEY and CDR2 as SMNVEV (reference sequence). The V end lost 5 bases, the J end lost 0 bases, and 4 bases lay between the germline ends. The CDR3 runs to 13 residues. DNA of the CDR3: TGTGCCAGCAGTCCTCCGAACACCGGGGAGCTGTTTTTT. It codes for CASSPPNTGELFF.

The chain joins TRBV4-2 to TRBJ2-1; D gene unclear. The CDR3 is 12 amino acids. V shed 0 bases and J shed 5 bases, with 2 bases lying between them. The germline V gene has CDR1 LGHNA and CDR2 YNFKEQ. Here the CDR3 reads CASSQDNNEQFF. The CDR3 DNA follows: TGTGCCAGCAGCCAAGATAACAATGAGCAGTTCTTC.

CDR3 residues: CASSQDTSGSYEQYF. For the CDR3, the DNA is TGCGCCAGCAGCCAAGACACTAGCGGGAGTTACGAGCAGTACTTC. The chain uses TRBV4-3 and TRBJ2-7; 11 bases map to TRBD2. This CDR3 has 15 amino acids. Unmatched junction bases numbered 2, after V lost 0 bases and J lost 4 bases. Germline assignment: CDR1 LGHNA and CDR2 YSLEER.

CDR3 DNA sequence: TGTGCCAGCAGTTCGATAGCGGGAGTCTCTACCGAGCAGTACTTC. Its protein is CASSSIAGVSTEQYF. The chain employs TRBV28 and TRBJ2-7; 9 bases map to TRBD2. The CDR3 extends over 15 amino acids. Germline CDR1 and CDR2: MDHEN and SYDVKM. J gave up 6 bases and V 4 bases, and 10 bases lay outside the gene matches. The whole variable domain, filled in from reference TRBV28 and TRBJ2-7, reads DVKVTQSSRYLVKRTGEKVFLECVQDMDHENMFWYRQDPGLGLRLIYFSYDVKMKEKGDIPEGYSVSREKKERFSLILESASTNQTSMYLCASSSIAGVSTEQYFGPGTRLTVT.

The CDR3 nucleotides read TGTGCCAGCAGCTCAAGACAGGGGGCAGTCCTGAACACTGAAGCTTTCTTT. As protein: CASSSRQGAVLNTEAFF. The chain links TRBV7-8 to TRBJ1-1; 10 bases align to TRBD1. Germline assignment: CDR1 SGHVS and CDR2 FQNEAQ. This CDR3 region has 17 residues. The junction had 8 bases not matched to a gene; V was cut back by 4 bases and J by 0 bases.

The chain combines TRBV7-9 with TRBJ2-1; no firm D call. The germline gives CDR1 SEHNR, CDR2 FQNEAQ (reference sequence). The CDR3 is made up of 11 amino acids. The V end was cut by 5 bases, the J end by 10 bases, with 9 bases between. CDR3 coding DNA: TGTGCCAGCAGCCTCGGACCAGAGCAGTTCTTC. Its protein product is CASSLGPEQFF.

The chain uses TRBV11-2 and TRBJ1-2; TRBD1 aligns across 9 bases. Germline values: CDR1 SGHAT, CDR2 FQNNGV. The CDR3 sequence is 15 residues long. V trimming: 3 bases; J trimming: 2 bases; junction bases outside the gene matches: 4. In nucleotides, the CDR3 is TGTGCCAGCAGCTTCAGCGGGACAGGGAACTATGGCTACACCTTC. This translates into CASSFSGTGNYGYTF.

The rearrangement links TRBV4-3 to TRBJ2-3, with 9 bases fitting TRBD2. Losses at the gene ends were 4 bases for V and 5 bases for J; bases not matched to a gene: 10. CDR3 size: 16 residues. Per the germline V gene, CDR1 is LGHNA and CDR2 is YSLEER. The CDR3 DNA reads TGCGCCAGCAGCCCTGAAGTAGCGGGGGCATTAGATACGCAGTATTTT. Its translation: CASSPEVAGALDTQYF.

This chain joins TRBV4-1 and TRBJ1-1; unclear D gene. The CDR3 runs to 14 residues. Trimming removed 1 base from V and 6 bases from J, with 12 bases in between. The germline CDR1 and CDR2 sequences are MGHRA and YSYEKL. The CDR3 reads CASSQVPSASEAFF. The CDR3 DNA sequence: TGCGCCAGCAGCCAAGTGCCGAGTGCCTCTGAAGCTTTCTTT.

V and J are TRBV30 and TRBJ1-4, with 8 nucleotides matching TRBD1. Germline V gene lookup returns CDR1 GTSNPN and CDR2 SVGIG (reference sequence). The ends lost 7 bases at V and 8 bases at J; junction bases unmatched: 6. The CDR3 covers 12 residues. The CDR3 protein is CASQGAREKLFF. For the CDR3, the DNA is TGTGCCTCGCAGGGGGCGAGGGAAAAACTGTTTTTT.

J is TRBJ1-1 and V is TRBV9; the match to TRBD1 covers 7 bases. The V gene's germline CDR1 is SGDLS and CDR2 YYNGEE. With V trimmed by 0 bases and J by 8 bases, 4 bases remained unmatched. CDR3 length: 13 residues. The CDR3: CASSVGSGGEAFF. The CDR3 region has the DNA TGTGCCAGCAGCGTAGGGTCAGGGGGGGAAGCTTTCTTT.

CDR3 residues: CASSLEGWELFF. As DNA, the CDR3 is TGTGCCAGCAGCTTAGAAGGCTGGGAGCTGTTTTTT. This chain joins TRBV11-1 and TRBJ2-2; D not certain. The CDR3 has 12 amino acids. Deletions cut 1 base from V and 9 bases from J, with 6 bases between. Per germline, CDR1 SGHAT and CDR2 FQDESV (reference sequence). Variable domain in full (rest from reference TRBV11-1 and TRBJ2-2): EAEVAQSPRYKITEKSQAVAFWCDPISGHATLYWYRQILGQGPELLVQFQDESVVDDSQLPKDRFSAERLKGVDSTLKIQPAELGDSAMYLCASSLEGWELFFGEGSRLTVL.

This chain uses TRBV7-9 with TRBJ2-5; 7 bases agree with TRBD2. The V segment lost 4 bases and the J segment 1 base; nucleotides outside the gene matches: 9. In germline, CDR1 is SEHNR, CDR2 FQNEAQ (reference sequence). This CDR3 contains 16 residues. Here the CDR3 reads CASSSEVGGTQETQYF. DNA for the CDR3: TGTGCCAGCAGCTCCGAAGTGGGGGGGACCCAAGAGACCCAGTACTTC.

J is TRBJ2-2 and V is TRBV6-1; D is possibly TRBD2 (7 bases). The CDR3 spans 19 residues. Germline CDR1 is MNHNS and CDR2 is SASEGT. V gave up 3 bases and J gave up 0 bases, with 20 bases separating them. CDR3 coding DNA: TGTGCCAGCAGTGATTTTCTCTCTACGGGGGGCGCGAACACCGGGGAGCTGTTTTTT. It translates to CASSDFLSTGGANTGELFF.